The next 25 T cell receptor beta chains were all read from a single sample in a study of blood T cell repertoires in COVID-19 (dated by TCRdb to 2018 to 2021). To prepare the library, the immunoSEQ multiplex PCR assay was applied. As stored in TCRdb, this immuneACCESS dataset retains in-frame rearrangements with V and J assigned. A fraction of the clones does not appear; measured against another copy, unresolved V genes explain less than half of the discrepancy, and the remainder lacks a known reason. A total of approximately 230,000 clones appear in this sample, less than 90% of them only once. The top ten constitute about 20% of the sample. The sequenced material came from peripheral blood. Every receptor here comes from a man under 40 with active or convalescent COVID-19.

The chain uses TRBV4-3 and TRBJ2-1; 11 positions agree with TRBD2. The CDR3 has 19 residues. Germline loops: CDR1 LGHNA, CDR2 YSLEER. V gave up 4 bases and J gave up 0 bases; unmatched junction bases: 11. CDR3 coding DNA: TGCGCCAGCAGCCCCCGGTGGCCTAGCGGGGGGCCCTCCTACAATGAGCAGTTCTTC. Translation gives CASSPRWPSGGPSYNEQFF.

The chain joins TRBV7-2 to TRBJ2-3, with D unclear. Germline CDR1 SGHTA, CDR2 FQGNSA. CDR3 length equals 12 residues. V lost 5 bases and J lost 11, with 14 bases in between. The CDR3 DNA reads TGTGCCAGCAGCATATCGGGTTCCGGGCAGTATTTT. Its translation is CASSISGSGQYF.

J is TRBJ2-3 and V is TRBV30; perhaps TRBD1 as D (5 bases). V shed 0 bases and J shed 4 bases, with 5 bases lying between them. CDR3 length: 12 residues. Germline V gene data show CDR1 as GTSNPN and CDR2 as SVGIG (reference sequence). Here the CDR3 reads CAWSVTADTQYF. The CDR3 DNA reads as TGTGCCTGGAGTGTGACAGCAGATACGCAGTATTTT.

The chain combines TRBV3-1 (or the pseudogene TRBV3-2) with TRBJ1-1, with a possible D match to TRBD1 (5 bases). With 3 bases removed from V and 6 bases from J, the gap between germline ends came to 14 bases. The CDR3 loop spans 14 amino acids. From germline, CDR1 is LGHDT and CDR2 YNNKEL (reference sequence). The CDR3 protein is CASSQGTSGAEAFF. CDR3 DNA sequence: TGTGCCAGCAGCCAGGGGACCTCGGGGGCTGAAGCTTTCTTT.

This clone came up once. V and J are TRBV13 and TRBJ2-7, with 10 positions matching TRBD2. This CDR3 spans 15 amino acids. V was clipped by 5 bases and J by 2 bases; unmatched bases: 6. The germline V gene encodes CDR1 PRHDT and CDR2 FYEKMQ (reference sequence). In nucleotides, the CDR3 is TGTGCCAGCAGCCTAATGGGACTAGCGACCTACGAGCAGTACTTC. Amino acid sequence: CASSLMGLATYEQYF.

The J gene is TRBJ1-3, the V gene TRBV11-2; D remains unclear. CDR3 length: 14 residues. Germline V gene sequence: CDR1 SGHAT, CDR2 FQNNGV. The germline V and J ends were trimmed by 1 base and 4 bases, with 8 bases remaining between them. The CDR3 bases are TGTGCCAGCAGCTTAGCCACGAGGGGAAACACCATATATTTT. Protein: CASSLATRGNTIYF.

The gene calls are TRBV4-1 and TRBJ2-1, with a possible D match to TRBD2 (5 bases). CDR3 length equals 13 residues. The V gene lost 1 base and the J gene lost 9 bases, with 10 bases spanning the gap. Germline values: CDR1 MGHRA, CDR2 YSYEKL. CDR3 in amino acids: CASSQVANTEQFF. CDR3 DNA sequence: TGCGCCAGCAGCCAAGTAGCGAATACTGAGCAGTTCTTC.

The rearrangement links TRBV27 to TRBJ2-7, with 16 bases fitting TRBD2. From germline, CDR1 is MNHEY and CDR2 SMNVEV (reference sequence). The CDR3 extends over 19 amino acids. The V segment lost 5 bases and the J segment 3 bases; nucleotides outside the gene matches: 13. The CDR3 here is CASSTNRGTSGRAVYEQYF. The CDR3 DNA follows: TGTGCCAGCAGTACTAACAGGGGGACTAGCGGGAGGGCCGTCTACGAGCAGTACTTC.

The J gene is TRBJ1-2, the V gene TRBV6-6; 7 bases agree with TRBD1. CDR3 length: 12 residues. The V and J ends lost 7 bases and 4 bases, in that order; junction bases with no gene match: 3. CDR1 MNHNY and CDR2 SVGAGI come from the germline V gene (reference sequence). The chain's CDR3 is CASMTGIYGYTF. CDR3 DNA sequence: TGTGCCAGCATGACAGGGATCTATGGCTACACCTTC.

The chain carries TRBV19 and TRBJ1-1; tentatively, D is TRBD1 (5 bases). The V and J ends lost 0 bases and 6 bases respectively, with 17 bases between them. CDR3 length: 16 amino acids. Germline V gene lookup returns CDR1 LNHDA and CDR2 SQIVND (reference sequence). DNA for the CDR3: TGTGCCAGTAGTATAGACCTACGGGGGTCGGACGCTGAAGCTTTCTTT. Translating gives CASSIDLRGSDAEAFF.

J is TRBJ2-7 and V is TRBV19; 10 bases map to TRBD1. The length of the CDR3 is 15 residues. The trim removed 6 bases at V and 2 bases at J, leaving 7 bases unmatched. Germline V gene data show CDR1 as LNHDA and CDR2 as SQIVND (reference sequence). CDR3 in amino acids: CASSSRDRGPYEQYF. DNA of the CDR3: TGTGCCAGTAGCAGCCGGGACAGGGGACCCTACGAGCAGTACTTC.

The V call is TRBV7-9, the J call TRBJ1-1; maybe TRBD1 (5 bases). The CDR3 covers 13 residues. Germline CDR1 and CDR2: SEHNR and FQNEAQ (reference sequence). Trimming took 3 bases from V and 6 from J, leaving 11 bases between them. The CDR3 reads CASSLGGGSEAFF. The CDR3 DNA follows: TGTGCCAGCAGCTTGGGCGGGGGGTCTGAAGCTTTCTTT.

The chain couples TRBV28 to TRBJ1-5; 7 bases match TRBD1. There are 13 residues in the CDR3. CDR1 is MDHEN and CDR2 is SYDVKM in the germline V gene. V shed 10 bases and J 7 bases; nucleotides not matched to a gene: 10. The CDR3 DNA reads as TGTGCCACCAAGGGACAGCCAAGCCAGCCCCAGCATTTT. This encodes CATKGQPSQPQHF.

This clone was counted between two and nine times. The chain has TRBV29-1 and TRBJ1-2; D gene uncertain. The CDR3 runs to 12 residues. Per germline, CDR1 SQVTM and CDR2 ANQGSEA. The ends were cut back, 5 bases at V and 0 bases at J, with 7 bases in the middle. This CDR3 reads CSVQQTNYGYTF. CDR3 nucleotides: TGCAGCGTTCAACAGACTAACTATGGCTACACCTTC.

V is TRBV7-9 and J is TRBJ1-1; D might be TRBD1 (5 bases). V dropped 5 bases and J dropped 3 bases, with 10 bases sitting between them. Germline V gene sequence: CDR1 SEHNR, CDR2 FQNEAQ (reference sequence). There are 13 residues in the CDR3. The CDR3 sequence: CASSAGPHTEAFF. Here the CDR3 DNA reads TGTGCCAGCAGCGCGGGACCTCACACTGAAGCTTTCTTT.

The gene calls are TRBV16 and TRBJ2-1; D not resolved. Trimming took off 0 bases at V and 0 bases at J, with 6 bases between the two ends. The germline gives CDR1 KGHSY, CDR2 FQNENV. The CDR3 extends over 15 amino acids. CDR3 bases: TGTGCCAGCAGCCAATCGGCCTTCTCCTACAATGAGCAGTTCTTC. Translating gives CASSQSAFSYNEQFF.

The rearrangement uses TRBV4-3 and TRBJ1-4; D ambiguous. Between the trimmed V and J ends, which lost 0 bases and 8 bases, there was a span of 16 bases. CDR3 length: 16 amino acids. Germline CDR1 is LGHNA and CDR2 is YSLEER. For the CDR3, the DNA is TGCGCCAGCAGCCAAGAACCCCGGGTGGGAGAGGAAAAACTGTTTTTT. This gives the protein CASSQEPRVGEEKLFF.

The chain links TRBV29-1 to TRBJ2-5, with 10 bases identical to TRBD2. Germline-derived CDR1 and CDR2 are SQVTM and ANQGSEA. V trimming: 8 bases; J trimming: 5 bases; junction bases outside the gene matches: 11. This CDR3 is 14 amino acids long. CDR3 nucleotides: TGCAGCCCTTTGCTAGCGGGAGTTTCGGAGACCCAGTACTTC. This encodes CSPLLAGVSETQYF.

The chain is built from TRBV11-3 and TRBJ1-4; D is perhaps TRBD1 (5 bases). CDR3 length equals 15 residues. The germline V gene encodes CDR1 SGHNT and CDR2 YENEEA. V gave up 7 bases and J gave up 4 bases, with 16 bases separating them. CDR3 sequence reads: CASTPMGPFNEKLFF. CDR3 DNA sequence: TGTGCCAGCACCCCTATGGGGCCTTTTAATGAAAAACTGTTTTTT.

This clone was observed a single time. The chain couples TRBV27 to TRBJ2-1; weak D call: TRBD1 (6 bases). The length of the CDR3 is 14 residues. With 6 bases removed from V and 10 bases from J, the gap between germline ends came to 19 bases. Germline V gene sequence: CDR1 MNHEY, CDR2 SMNVEV (reference sequence). The CDR3 DNA sequence: TGTGCCAGCAGCAAATGGGGTGGGACATACGAGCAGTTCTTC. Translation gives CASSKWGGTYEQFF.

The chain couples TRBV6-5 to TRBJ1-5; D is unclear. The V gene lost 7 bases and the J gene lost 6 bases, with 19 bases spanning the gap. This CDR3 comprises 15 residues. The germline V gene has CDR1 MNHEY and CDR2 SVGAGI. The CDR3 DNA is TGTGCCAGCAACCCGGCGGGCAGGCCAGGTCAGCCCCAGCATTTT. Translation: CASNPAGRPGQPQHF.

J is TRBJ2-7 and V is TRBV19; maybe TRBD2 (6 bases). Trimming stripped 6 bases from V and 3 bases from J, with 12 bases between. Germline CDR1 and CDR2: LNHDA and SQIVND (reference sequence). The length of the CDR3 is 13 residues. The CDR3 nucleotides are TGTGCCAGTAGGGACACTAGCAGCTACGAGCAGTACTTC. This sequence encodes CASRDTSSYEQYF.

The gene calls are TRBV6-1 and TRBJ1-2; no clear D. Germline V CDR1 and CDR2: MNHNS, SASEGT. The CDR3 is 13 amino acids. V was shortened by 2 bases and J by 3 bases, with 7 bases between the two germline ends. CDR3 DNA: TGTGCCAGCAGTGAATCCAGGCACTATGGCTACACCTTC. The encoded protein is CASSESRHYGYTF.

The rearrangement joins TRBV29-1 to TRBJ1-1; TRBD1 aligns across 7 bases. This CDR3 spans 14 amino acids. Germline-derived CDR1 and CDR2 are SQVTM and ANQGSEA. With V trimmed by 4 bases and J by 0 bases, 5 bases remained unmatched. Here the CDR3 DNA reads TGCAGCGTTGGAAGGGGACAGCTGAACACTGAAGCTTTCTTT. Translation gives CSVGRGQLNTEAFF.

The chain couples TRBV18 to TRBJ2-5; D is undetermined. The germline V gene encodes CDR1 KGHSH and CDR2 LQKENI. Trimming stripped 3 bases from V and 4 bases from J, with 9 bases between. The CDR3 is 13 amino acids. In DNA, the CDR3 is TGTGCCAGCTCACCGCCGACTGGAGAGACCCAGTACTTC. It codes for CASSPPTGETQYF.